This T cell receptor (beta chain) was identified during a study of glioma-infiltrating T cells. The study, taken as a whole, reports: Above-expected tissue-blood divergence occurred in all gliomas, most in low-grade ones. Tissue and blood shared very few CDR3 sequences.

This clonotype was seen a few times. Antigen specificity is unknown. The iRepertoire nested amplicon-rescue multiplex PCR amplified TCR alpha and beta CDR3s from RNA. Tissue mRNA or PBMC total RNA, about 85-400 ng, went into one-step reverse transcription and amplification. One entry per CDR3 protein results from TCRdb running MiXCR on the multiplex PCR reads. The sample lists 84,000 or so distinct CDR3 sequences, about 25% occurring once. This CDR3 has 14 residues. The germline V gene encodes CDR1 LGHDT and CDR2 YNNKEL (reference sequence). J gave up 7 bases and V 4 bases, and 10 bases lay outside the gene matches.

The source is a human donor with low-grade glioma or glioblastoma, undergoing nonglioma brain surgery, or in good health (not recorded which). What was sequenced was glioma tissue, nonneoplastic brain tissue, or PBMCs (not recorded which). This rearrangement joins TRBV3-1 to TRBJ2-7, with 7 nucleotides matching TRBD2. The CDR3 DNA reads as TGTGCCAGCAGCCCACCGGGACTACTCCGGGAGCAGTACTTC. Translation: CASSPPGLLREQYF.